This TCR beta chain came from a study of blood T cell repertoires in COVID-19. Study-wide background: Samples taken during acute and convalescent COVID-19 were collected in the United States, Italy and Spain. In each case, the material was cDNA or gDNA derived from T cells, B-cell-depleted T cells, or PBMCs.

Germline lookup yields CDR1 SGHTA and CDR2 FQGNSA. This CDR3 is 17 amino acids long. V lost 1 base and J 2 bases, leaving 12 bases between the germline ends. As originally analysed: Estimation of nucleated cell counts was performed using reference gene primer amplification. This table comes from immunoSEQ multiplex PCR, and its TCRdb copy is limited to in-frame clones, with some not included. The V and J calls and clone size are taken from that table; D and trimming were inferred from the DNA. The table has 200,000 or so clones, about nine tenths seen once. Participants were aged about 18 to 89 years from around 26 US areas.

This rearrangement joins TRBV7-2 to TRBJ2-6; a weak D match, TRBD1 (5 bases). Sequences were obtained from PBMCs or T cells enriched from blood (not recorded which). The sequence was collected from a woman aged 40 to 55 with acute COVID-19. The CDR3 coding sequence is TGTGCCAGCAGCTTAGTGTGGGCAGGGACTGGGGCCAACGTCCTGACTTTC. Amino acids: CASSLVWAGTGANVLTF. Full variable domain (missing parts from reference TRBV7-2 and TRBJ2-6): GAGVSQSPSNKVTEKGKDVELRCDPISGHTALYWYRQSLGQGLEFLIYFQGNSAPDKSGLPSDRFSAERTGGSVSTLTIQRTQQEDSAVYLCASSLVWAGTGANVLTFGAGSRLTVL.